This TCR beta chain was identified in a study of cytomegalovirus exposure and HLA in healthy donors. Whole-study findings and limits: It is likely that the observed cluster of highly shared sequence variants was a sequencing artifact. Earlier analysis found most TCR beta V segments productive about 90% or about 30% of the time. Later analysis showed most CMV-associated TCR beta chains appearing HLA-restricted.

Amplification used 60 Vbeta primers and 13 Jbeta primers. Using immunoSEQ multiplex PCR, the repertoire was profiled, and TCRdb retains in-frame clones only, with some absent. Here the sample spans 85,000 to 130,000 clones, about 9.4% being singletons. At collection, donors were nominally healthy, but unrecorded immune exposures were probable. In its sample, this clone was seen a few times. What it binds is unknown. The CDR3 totals 16 residues. With V trimmed by 0 bases and J by 1 base, 3 bases remained unmatched. Germline V CDR1 and CDR2: LGHNA, YNFKEQ. Sequencing was performed on PBMCs. This clonotype originated in a man aged 40-50 years in good health and CMV-seropositive. This chain connects TRBV4-2 to TRBJ2-1, with TRBD2 matching over 7 bases. Here the CDR3 DNA reads TGTGCCAGCAGCCAAGAGTCTAGCGGTTCCTACAATGAGCAGTTCTTC. Its translation is CASSQESSGSYNEQFF.